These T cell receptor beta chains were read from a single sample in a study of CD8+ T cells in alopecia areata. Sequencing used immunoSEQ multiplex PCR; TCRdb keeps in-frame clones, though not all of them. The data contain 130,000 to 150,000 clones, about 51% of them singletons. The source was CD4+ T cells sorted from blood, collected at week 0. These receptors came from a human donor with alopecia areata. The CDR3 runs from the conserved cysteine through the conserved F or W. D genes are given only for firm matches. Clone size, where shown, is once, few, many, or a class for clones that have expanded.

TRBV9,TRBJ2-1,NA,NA,CASSSPLGYNEQFF,TGTGCCAGCAGCTCCCCCTTGGGATACAATGAGCAGTTCTTC
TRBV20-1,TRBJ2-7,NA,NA,CSARDRTEQYF,TGCAGTGCTAGAGATCGCACGGAGCAGTACTTC
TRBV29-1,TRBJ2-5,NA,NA,CSVMNLWGQETQYF,TGCAGCGTTATGAACCTCTGGGGGCAAGAGACCCAGTACTTC
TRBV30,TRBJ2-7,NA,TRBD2,CAWSVEGRDYEQYF,TGTGCCTGGAGTGTTGAAGGGAGGGACTACGAGCAGTACTTC
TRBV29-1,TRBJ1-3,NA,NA,CSVVDSFSGNTIYF,TGCAGCGTTGTGGACAGTTTCTCTGGAAACACCATATATTTT
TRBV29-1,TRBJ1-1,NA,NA,CSVRGAGTEAFF,TGCAGCGTCCGGGGGGCTGGCACTGAAGCTTTCTTT
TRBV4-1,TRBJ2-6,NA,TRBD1,CASSDRGRPGANVLTF,TGCGCCAGCAGCGACAGGGGGCGTCCTGGGGCCAACGTCCTGACTTTC
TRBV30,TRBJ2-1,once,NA,CASPTFGDEQFF,TGTGCCTCACCGACTTTCGGAGATGAGCAGTTCTTC
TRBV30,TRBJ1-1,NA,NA,CAWSVSLNTEAFF,TGTGCCTGGAGTGTAAGCCTGAACACTGAAGCTTTCTTT
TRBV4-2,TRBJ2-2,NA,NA,CASRTRGTGELFF,TGTGCCAGCAGGACTAGAGGCACCGGGGAGCTGTTTTTT
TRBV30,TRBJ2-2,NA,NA,CAWNGGRVETGELFF,TGTGCCTGGAATGGGGGGCGGGTAGAAACCGGGGAGCTGTTTTTT
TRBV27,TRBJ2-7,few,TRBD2,CAIPSAGGPTSYEQYF,TGTGCCATCCCCTCGGCGGGAGGCCCTACATCCTACGAGCAGTACTTC
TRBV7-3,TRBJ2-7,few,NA,CATAYEQYF,TGTGCCACCGCCTACGAGCAGTACTTC
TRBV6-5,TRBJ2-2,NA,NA,CASSYSNLRGAGELFF,TGTGCCAGCAGTTACTCGAATCTCCGTGGAGCCGGGGAGCTGTTTTTT
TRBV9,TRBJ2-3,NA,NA,CASSVFLRVGGDTQYF,TGTGCCAGCAGCGTATTCTTGCGGGTTGGCGGAGATACGCAGTATTTT
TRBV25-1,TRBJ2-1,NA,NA,CASSEWLATTEQFF,TGTGCCAGCAGTGAATGGTTAGCCACCACTGAGCAGTTCTTC
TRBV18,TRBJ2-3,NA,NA,CASSPSTDTQYF,TGTGCCAGCTCACCGAGCACAGATACGCAGTATTTT
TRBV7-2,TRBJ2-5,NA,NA,CASSSQETQYF,TGTGCCAGCAGCTCGCAAGAGACCCAGTACTTC
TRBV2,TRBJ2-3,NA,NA,CASTPQAADTQYF,TGTGCCAGCACCCCCCAAGCCGCAGATACGCAGTATTTT
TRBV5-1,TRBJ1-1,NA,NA,CASSFTTANTEAFF,TGCGCCAGCAGCTTCACGACAGCGAACACTGAAGCTTTCTTT
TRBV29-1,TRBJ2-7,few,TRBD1,CSVEGTDGYEQYF,TGCAGCGTTGAGGGGACAGACGGCTACGAGCAGTACTTC
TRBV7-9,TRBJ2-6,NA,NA,CAGRGLSGANVLTF,TGTGCAGGTCGTGGGCTCTCTGGGGCCAACGTCCTGACTTTC
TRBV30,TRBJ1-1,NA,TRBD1,CAWGIYRGEGGTEAFF,TGTGCCTGGGGTATATACAGGGGGGAAGGAGGCACTGAAGCTTTCTTT